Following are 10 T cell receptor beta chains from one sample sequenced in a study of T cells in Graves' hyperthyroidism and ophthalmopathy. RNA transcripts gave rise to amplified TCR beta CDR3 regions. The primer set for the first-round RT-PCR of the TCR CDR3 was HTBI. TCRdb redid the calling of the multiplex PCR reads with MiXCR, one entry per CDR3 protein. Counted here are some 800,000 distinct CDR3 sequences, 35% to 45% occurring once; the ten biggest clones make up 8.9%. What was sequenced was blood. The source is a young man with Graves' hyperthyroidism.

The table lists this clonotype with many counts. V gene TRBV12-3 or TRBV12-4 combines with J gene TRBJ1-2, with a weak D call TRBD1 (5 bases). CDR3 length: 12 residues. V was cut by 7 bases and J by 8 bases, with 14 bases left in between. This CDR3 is CASTVGLKGYTF. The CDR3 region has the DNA TGTGCCAGCACCGTGGGGCTAAAGGGCTACACCTTC.

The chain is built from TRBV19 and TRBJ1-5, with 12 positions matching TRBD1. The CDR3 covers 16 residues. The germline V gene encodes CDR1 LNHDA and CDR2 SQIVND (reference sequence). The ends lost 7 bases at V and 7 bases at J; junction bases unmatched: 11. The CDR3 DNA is TGTGCCAGTACCCCGGGACAGGGGGCCAACGAGCAGCCCCAGCATTTT. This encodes CASTPGQGANEQPQHF.

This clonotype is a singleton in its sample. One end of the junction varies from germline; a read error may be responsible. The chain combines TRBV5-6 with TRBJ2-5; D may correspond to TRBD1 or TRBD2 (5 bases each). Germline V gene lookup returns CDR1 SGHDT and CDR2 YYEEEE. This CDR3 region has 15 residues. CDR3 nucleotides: TGCGCCAGCAGCTTGCCCCCGGGGCTGGGTGAGACCCAGTACTTC. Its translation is CASSLPPGLGETQYF.

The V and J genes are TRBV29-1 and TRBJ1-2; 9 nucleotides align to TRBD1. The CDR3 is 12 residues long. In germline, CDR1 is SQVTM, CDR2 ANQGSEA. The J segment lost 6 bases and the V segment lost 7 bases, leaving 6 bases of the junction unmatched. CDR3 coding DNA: TGCAGCGCGGGGCGACAGGGGGATGGCTACACCTTC. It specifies CSAGRQGDGYTF.

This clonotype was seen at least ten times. CDR3 bases: TGTGCCAGCAGCTTAGGGTCTAGCGGGAAGGGGGAGACCCAGTACTTC. It specifies CASSLGSSGKGETQYF. The chain uses TRBV7-3 and TRBJ2-5; 9 bases map to TRBD2. Germline-derived CDR1 and CDR2 are SGHTA and FQGTGA. CDR3 size: 16 residues. With V trimmed by 2 bases and J by 5 bases, 9 bases remained unmatched.

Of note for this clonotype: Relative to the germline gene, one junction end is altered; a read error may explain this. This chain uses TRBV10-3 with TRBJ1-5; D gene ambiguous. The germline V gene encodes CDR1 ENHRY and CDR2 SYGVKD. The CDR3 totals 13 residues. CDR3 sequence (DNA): TGTGCCAGCAGTCTACACGGGAATCAGCCCCAGCATTTT. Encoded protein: CASSLHGNQPQHF.

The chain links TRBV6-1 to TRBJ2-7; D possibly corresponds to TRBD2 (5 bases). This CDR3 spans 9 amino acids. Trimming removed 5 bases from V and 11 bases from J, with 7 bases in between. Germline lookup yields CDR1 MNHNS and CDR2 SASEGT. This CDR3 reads CASSREKYF. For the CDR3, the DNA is TGTGCCAGCAGTAGGGAGAAGTACTTC.

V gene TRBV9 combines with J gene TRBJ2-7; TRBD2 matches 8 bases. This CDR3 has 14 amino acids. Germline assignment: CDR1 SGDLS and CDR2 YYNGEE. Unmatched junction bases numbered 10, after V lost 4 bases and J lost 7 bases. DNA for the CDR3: TGTGCCAGCAGCCCCAGCGGGAGTTTGAGTGAGCAGTACTTC. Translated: CASSPSGSLSEQYF. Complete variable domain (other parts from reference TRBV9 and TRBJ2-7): DSGVTQTPKHLITATGQRVTLRCSPRSGDLSVYWYQQSLDQGLQFLIQYYNGEERAKGNILERFSAQQFPDLHSELNLSSLELGDSALYFCASSPSGSLSEQYFGPGTRLTVT.

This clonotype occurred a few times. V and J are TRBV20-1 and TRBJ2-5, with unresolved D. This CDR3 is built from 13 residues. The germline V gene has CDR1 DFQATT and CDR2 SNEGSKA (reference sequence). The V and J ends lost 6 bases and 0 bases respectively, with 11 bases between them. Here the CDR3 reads CSAPDQDQETQYF. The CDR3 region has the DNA TGCAGTGCCCCGGACCAGGACCAAGAGACCCAGTACTTC.

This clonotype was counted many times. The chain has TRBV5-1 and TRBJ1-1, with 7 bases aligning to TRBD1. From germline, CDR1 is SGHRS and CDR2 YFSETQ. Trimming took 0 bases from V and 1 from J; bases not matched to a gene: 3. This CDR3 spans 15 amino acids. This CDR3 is CASSLEDRPNTEAFF. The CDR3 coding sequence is TGCGCCAGCAGCTTGGAGGACAGGCCGAACACTGAAGCTTTCTTT.